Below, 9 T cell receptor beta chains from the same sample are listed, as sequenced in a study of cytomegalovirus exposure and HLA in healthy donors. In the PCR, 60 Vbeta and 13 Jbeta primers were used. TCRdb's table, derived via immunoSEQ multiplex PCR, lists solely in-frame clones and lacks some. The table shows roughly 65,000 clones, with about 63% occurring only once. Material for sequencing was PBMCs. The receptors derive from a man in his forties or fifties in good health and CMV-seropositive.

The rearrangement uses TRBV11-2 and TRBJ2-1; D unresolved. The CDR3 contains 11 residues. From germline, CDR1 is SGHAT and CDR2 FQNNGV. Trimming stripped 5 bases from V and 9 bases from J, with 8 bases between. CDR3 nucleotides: TGTGCCAGCAGCCTCTCTACTGAGCAGTTCTTC. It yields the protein CASSLSTEQFF.

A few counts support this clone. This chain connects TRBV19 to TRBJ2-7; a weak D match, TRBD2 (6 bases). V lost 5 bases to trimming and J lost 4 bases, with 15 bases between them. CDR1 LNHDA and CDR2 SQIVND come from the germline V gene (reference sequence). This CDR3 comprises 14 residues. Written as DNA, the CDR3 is TGTGCCAGTAGTTTAAGCGGGTTCCTATACGAGCAGTACTTC. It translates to CASSLSGFLYEQYF.

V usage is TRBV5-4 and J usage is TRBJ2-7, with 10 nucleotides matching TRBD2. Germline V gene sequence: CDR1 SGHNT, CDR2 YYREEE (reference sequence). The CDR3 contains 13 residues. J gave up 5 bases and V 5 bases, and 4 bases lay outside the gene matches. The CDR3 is CASRAGTSDEQYF. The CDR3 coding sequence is TGTGCCAGCAGGGCCGGGACTAGCGACGAGCAGTACTTC.

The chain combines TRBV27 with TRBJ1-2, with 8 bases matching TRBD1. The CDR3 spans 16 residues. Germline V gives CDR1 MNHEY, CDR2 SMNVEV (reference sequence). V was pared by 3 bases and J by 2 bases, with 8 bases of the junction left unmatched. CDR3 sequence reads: CASSLNPGQGNYGYTF. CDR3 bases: TGTGCCAGCAGTTTGAACCCCGGACAGGGAAACTATGGCTACACCTTC.

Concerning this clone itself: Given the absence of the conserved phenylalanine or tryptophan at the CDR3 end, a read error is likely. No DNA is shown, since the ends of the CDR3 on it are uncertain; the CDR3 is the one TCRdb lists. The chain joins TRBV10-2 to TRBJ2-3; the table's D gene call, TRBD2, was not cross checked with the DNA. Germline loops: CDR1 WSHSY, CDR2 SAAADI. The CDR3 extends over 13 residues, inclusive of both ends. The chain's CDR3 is CASSESKGLAGRY.

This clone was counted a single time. CDR3 sequence reads: CASSILDSNQPQHF. The CDR3, as DNA: TGTGCCAGTAGTATTCTAGATAGCAATCAGCCCCAGCATTTT. The chain is built from TRBV19 and TRBJ1-5, with no clear D. The length of the CDR3 is 14 residues. Germline CDR1 and CDR2: LNHDA and SQIVND (reference sequence). V lost 3 bases and J lost 0, with 6 bases in between. Together with reference TRBV19 and TRBJ1-5, the CDR3 gives the full variable domain: DGGITQSPKYLFRKEGQNVTLSCEQNLNHDAMYWYRQDPGQGLRLIYYSQIVNDFQKGDIAEGYSVSREKKESFPLTVTSAQKNPTAFYLCASSILDSNQPQHFGDGTRLSIL.

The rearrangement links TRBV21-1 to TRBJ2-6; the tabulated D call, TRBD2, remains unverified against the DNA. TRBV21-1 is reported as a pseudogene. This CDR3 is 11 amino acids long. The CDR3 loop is CASNSANVLTF. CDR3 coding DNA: TGTGCCTCCAACTCGGCCAACGTCCTGACTTTC.

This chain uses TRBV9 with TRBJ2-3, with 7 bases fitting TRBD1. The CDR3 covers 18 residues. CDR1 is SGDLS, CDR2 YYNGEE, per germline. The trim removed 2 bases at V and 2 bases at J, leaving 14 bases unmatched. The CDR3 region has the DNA TGTGCCAGCAGCGTTAGGGGGCAAAGGGTGCTTCACACAGATACGCAGTATTTT. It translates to CASSVRGQRVLHTDTQYF.

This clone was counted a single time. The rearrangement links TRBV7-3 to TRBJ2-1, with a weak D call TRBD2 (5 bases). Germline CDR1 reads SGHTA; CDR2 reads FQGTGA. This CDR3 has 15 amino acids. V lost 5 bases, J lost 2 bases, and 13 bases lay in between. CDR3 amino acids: CASSPREGPYNEQFF. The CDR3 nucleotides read TGTGCCAGCAGCCCCCGTGAGGGCCCCTACAATGAGCAGTTCTTC.